The clone carrying this TCR beta chain showed up just a few times. The V and J ends lost 4 bases and 7 bases respectively, with 13 bases between them. The V gene's germline CDR1 is LGHDT and CDR2 YNNKEL (reference sequence). CDR3 length: 13 amino acids. These data belong to a study of control samples from healthy donors and cancer patients. Here immunoSEQ multiplex PCR was the method, and the copy in TCRdb shows in-frame clones only, minus some. Found here are around 170,000 clones, around 90% of them singletons; the top ten hold 1.4%. The sequencing input was blood. This TCR derives from a woman aged 50 to 60 in good health. J is TRBJ1-2 and V is TRBV3-1 (or the pseudogene TRBV3-2); maybe TRBD1 (5 bases). This CDR3 reads CASSPGGGSGYTF. In DNA form, the CDR3 reads TGTGCCAGCAGCCCTGGGGGGGGAAGTGGCTACACCTTC.